This TCR beta chain was observed in a study of T cells in localized non-small cell lung cancer. General observations from the study: Longer overall survival was associated with a higher density of T cells in the blood. Uninvolved adjacent lung had more T cell clonality than any other tissue, topping tumor.

Profiled with immunoSEQ multiplex PCR; TCRdb holds only in-frame clones, not every one. The sample holds about 15,000 clones; about 86% are singletons and the top ten take around 4%. With respect to this clone: What it binds is not known.

The specimen comprised peripheral blood, sampled before any cancer treatment. The source of this sequence is an older female donor with stage I squamous cell lung carcinoma.

The chain's CDR3 is CASSYTGSSVEQYF. CDR3 sequence (DNA): TGTGCCAGCAGCTATACAGGGTCGTCGGTCGAGCAGTACTTC. This chain uses TRBV7-9 with TRBJ2-7; tentative D call: TRBD1 (6 bases). Germline CDR1 SEHNR, CDR2 FQNEAQ (reference sequence). This CDR3 is built from 14 residues. With 4 bases removed from V and 6 bases from J, the gap between germline ends came to 16 bases.